These 26 T cell receptor beta chains came from one sample sequenced in a study of cytomegalovirus exposure and HLA in healthy donors (dated by TCRdb to 2016 to 2017). Library preparation used the immunoSEQ multiplex PCR assay. For the multiplex PCR, a mixture combining 60 forward primers for TCR Vbeta segments and 13 reverse primers for TCR Jbeta segments was used. This is the immuneACCESS table as TCRdb keeps it, with only in-frame sequences that have V and J called. A part of the clones is gone; compared with another copy, unresolved V genes explain less than half, and the rest is unexplained. Within this sample are under 150,000 clones, with around 80% of them counted one time only. Together, the top ten hold about 2.2% of the sample. Sequencing was performed on PBMCs. The receptors derive from a man younger than 45 in good health and CMV-seronegative.

This chain uses TRBV7-9 with TRBJ2-1; 8 nucleotides agree with TRBD2. The CDR3 is 14 residues long. V dropped 3 bases and J dropped 6; count of bases not matched to a gene: 4. Looked up from germline, CDR1 is SEHNR and CDR2 is FQNEAQ (reference sequence). The DNA of the CDR3 is TGTGCCAGCAGCTTGGGAGCGGGAGCCAATGAGCAGTTCTTC. The encoded protein is CASSLGAGANEQFF.

The rearrangement joins TRBV19 to TRBJ1-5; D possibly corresponds to TRBD1 (5 bases). CDR3 size: 15 residues. CDR1 and CDR2 (germline): LNHDA, SQIVND (reference sequence). Deletions cut 6 bases from V and 0 bases from J, with 12 bases between. CDR3 sequence reads: CASRTTAYSNQPQHF. The CDR3 DNA follows: TGTGCCAGTAGAACGACAGCTTATAGCAATCAGCCCCAGCATTTT.

The chain combines TRBV4-1 with TRBJ2-5, with 8 bases that match TRBD1. Trimming cost V 1 base and J 0 bases; bases outside gene matches: 4. CDR1 MGHRA and CDR2 YSYEKL come from the germline V gene. This CDR3 spans 16 amino acids. CDR3 DNA: TGCGCCAGCAGCCAAGCCGACAGGGGCTACCAAGAGACCCAGTACTTC. Protein sequence: CASSQADRGYQETQYF.

Many counts were recorded for this clone. V and J are TRBV10-2 and TRBJ2-1; 14 bases fit TRBD2. The V gene end was trimmed by 10 bases and the J gene end by 6 bases; junction bases not matched to a gene: 5. CDR1 is WSHSY, CDR2 SAAADI, per germline. This CDR3 spans 14 amino acids. The DNA of the CDR3 is TGCGCCACCGGGACTAGCGGGGGAGGCAATGAGCAGTTCTTC. It encodes CATGTSGGGNEQFF.

The rearrangement uses TRBV23-1 and TRBJ2-3; 9 nucleotides align to TRBD2. TRBV23-1 qualifies as an ORF whose function is uncertain. V lost 0 bases, J lost 6 bases, and 7 bases stayed unmatched. This CDR3 region has 16 residues. CDR3 DNA sequence: TGCGCCAGCAGTCAATCGACCCTAGCGGGAAAGGATACGCAGTATTTT. Its protein is CASSQSTLAGKDTQYF.

This chain links TRBV28 with TRBJ1-1; D possibly corresponds to TRBD1 (6 bases). V was cut by 5 bases and J by 6 bases, with 10 bases left in between. The CDR3 consists of 12 residues. Germline CDR1 reads MDHEN; CDR2 reads SYDVKM. The CDR3: CASSLNRAEAFF. DNA for the CDR3: TGTGCCAGCAGTCTCAACAGGGCTGAAGCTTTCTTT.

The J gene is TRBJ2-1, the V gene TRBV29-1; TRBD2 aligns across 14 bases. This CDR3 has 14 amino acids. CDR1 SQVTM and CDR2 ANQGSEA come from the germline V gene. J lost 10 bases, V lost 5 bases, and 7 bases had no gene match. Here the CDR3 DNA reads TGCAGCGTTACCGGGACTAGCGGGGGAGGGGAGCAGTTCTTC. This translates into CSVTGTSGGGEQFF.

This clone was detected once. This rearrangement joins TRBV7-3 to TRBJ2-7; D unclear. V gave up 0 bases and J gave up 7 bases, with 16 bases separating them. The CDR3 is 15 amino acids. CDR1 is SGHTA, CDR2 FQGTGA, per germline. Written as DNA, the CDR3 is TGTGCCAGCAGCTTAACCGTGGTACCCACTTGGGAGCAGTACTTC. This translates into CASSLTVVPTWEQYF.

J is TRBJ2-7 and V is TRBV29-1, with D perhaps TRBD2 (5 bases). Between the trimmed V and J ends, which lost 5 bases and 6 bases, there was a span of 14 bases. The CDR3 is made up of 12 amino acids. Germline V gene sequence: CDR1 SQVTM, CDR2 ANQGSEA. CDR3 amino acids: CSVSREGFEQYF. The CDR3 DNA reads as TGCAGCGTTTCCCGTGAGGGTTTCGAGCAGTACTTC.

The V gene is TRBV10-1, the J gene TRBJ1-6; D ambiguous. Trimming left V 4 bases short and J 0 bases short, with 7 bases between. Germline values: CDR1 WNHNN, CDR2 SYGVQD (reference sequence). The CDR3 totals 15 residues. CDR3 protein: CASSATSSYNSPLHF. CDR3 sequence (DNA): TGCGCCAGCAGTGCAACGAGCTCCTATAATTCACCCCTCCACTTT.

This rearrangement joins TRBV5-1 to TRBJ2-5; TRBD2 might be the D (5 bases). Trimming removed 5 bases from V and 0 bases from J, with 8 bases in between. The germline V gene encodes CDR1 SGHRS and CDR2 YFSETQ. The CDR3 consists of 13 residues. Here the CDR3 DNA reads TGCGCCAGCAGAGGAGGCGACCAAGAGACCCAGTACTTC. Its protein is CASRGGDQETQYF.

This chain connects TRBV6-1 to TRBJ1-2, with unresolved D. Trimming cost V 5 bases and J 6 bases, with 13 bases left between them. Germline V gene data show CDR1 as MNHNS and CDR2 as SASEGT. This CDR3 contains 13 residues. CDR3: CASSPAGRDGYTF. CDR3 DNA: TGTGCCAGCAGTCCGGCGGGTAGAGATGGCTACACCTTC.

This sequence joins TRBV7-9 and TRBJ2-7; D remains unclear. Trimming removed 2 bases from V and 3 bases from J, with 14 bases in between. The CDR3 extends over 15 amino acids. The V gene's germline CDR1 is SEHNR and CDR2 FQNEAQ (reference sequence). CDR3 nucleotide sequence: TGTGCCAGCAGCTTAACCCGCGACAACGACTACGAGCAGTACTTC. Its translation: CASSLTRDNDYEQYF.

This chain connects TRBV5-4 to TRBJ1-2; D not certain. CDR3 length: 11 amino acids. Germline V lookup: CDR1 SGHNT, CDR2 YYREEE (reference sequence). The V end lost 0 bases, the J end lost 7 bases, and 4 bases lay between the germline ends. In nucleotides, the CDR3 is TGTGCCAGCAGCTTGGGTCTTGGCTACACCTTC. Translated, it gives CASSLGLGYTF.

The rearrangement links TRBV14 to TRBJ1-2; D call uncertain. From germline, CDR1 is SGHDN and CDR2 FVKESK. V dropped 1 base and J dropped 6 bases, with 9 bases sitting between them. This CDR3 is built from 13 residues. The chain's CDR3 is CASSQVERDGYTF. CDR3 bases: TGTGCCAGCAGCCAAGTGGAGAGGGATGGCTACACCTTC.

The V call is TRBV2, the J call TRBJ1-1; 7 bases are shared with TRBD1. Per the germline V gene, CDR1 is SNHLY and CDR2 is FYNNEI. CDR3 length: 15 amino acids. J lost 0 bases, V lost 4 bases, and 5 bases had no gene match. CDR3 in DNA: TGTGCCAGCAGTGGTACAGGGGACATGAACACTGAAGCTTTCTTT. Protein product: CASSGTGDMNTEAFF.

The chain links TRBV4-1 to TRBJ1-5; D call uncertain. V lost 0 bases and J 5 bases, leaving 8 bases between the germline ends. The germline gives CDR1 MGHRA, CDR2 YSYEKL. CDR3 length equals 14 residues. The CDR3 reads CASSQEGRDQPQHF. CDR3 nucleotide sequence: TGCGCCAGCAGCCAAGAGGGCCGAGATCAGCCCCAGCATTTT.

This clone was counted a single time. V usage is TRBV5-6 and J usage is TRBJ1-2, with TRBD1 as a possible D gene (6 bases). The V end lost 4 bases, the J end lost 4 bases, and 14 bases lay between the germline ends. This CDR3 contains 14 residues. CDR1 SGHDT and CDR2 YYEEEE come from the germline V gene. As DNA, the CDR3 is TGTGCCAGCAGCCCACAGACAGGCGCCTATGGCTACACCTTC. Protein sequence: CASSPQTGAYGYTF.

The chain carries TRBV6-1 and TRBJ2-3; 12 nucleotides line up with TRBD2. V lost 4 bases and J lost 1; bases outside the gene matches: 12. The CDR3 has 19 residues. Germline lookup yields CDR1 MNHNS and CDR2 SASEGT. In nucleotides, the CDR3 is TGTGCCAGCAGTGTGCCTGAGACTAGCGGGAGAGAGGGCACAGATACGCAGTATTTT. Amino acids: CASSVPETSGREGTDTQYF.

This chain uses TRBV6-5 with TRBJ2-7, with a possible D match to TRBD1 (5 bases). Trimming left V 0 bases short and J 2 bases short, with 11 bases between. Germline CDR1 reads MNHEY; CDR2 reads SVGAGI. There are 15 residues in the CDR3. CDR3 amino acids: CASSYSGARPYEQYF. CDR3 coding DNA: TGTGCCAGCAGTTACTCAGGGGCGAGACCCTACGAGCAGTACTTC.

The chain carries TRBV6-1 and TRBJ2-1; 8 positions agree with TRBD2. Germline CDR1 is MNHNS and CDR2 is SASEGT. V shed 4 bases, J shed 2 bases, and the junction held 7 bases outside the gene matches. The CDR3 has 16 amino acids. CDR3 DNA sequence: TGTGCCAGCAGTGGAACTAGCGGTAAGACCTACAATGAGCAGTTCTTC. Translating it yields CASSGTSGKTYNEQFF.

This chain uses TRBV25-1 with TRBJ2-5; 10 nucleotides agree with TRBD2. After removal of 2 bases from V and 5 bases from J, the junction contained 8 bases not matched to a gene. From germline, CDR1 is MGHDK and CDR2 SYGVNS. This CDR3 has 16 amino acids. CDR3 sequence (DNA): TGTGCCAGCAGTGAAAGTAGACTAGCGGGTAGGGAGACCCAGTACTTC. Protein product: CASSESRLAGRETQYF. The full variable domain, rest sourced from reference TRBV25-1 and TRBJ2-5, is EADIYQTPRYLVIGTGKKITLECSQTMGHDKMYWYQQDPGMELHLIHYSYGVNSTEKGDLSSESTVSRIRTEHFPLTLESARPSHTSQYLCASSESRLAGRETQYFGPGTRLLVL.

The J gene is TRBJ1-2, the V gene TRBV7-9; D remains ambiguous. The CDR3 is made up of 16 amino acids. Per germline, CDR1 SEHNR and CDR2 FQNEAQ (reference sequence). V shed 1 base and J shed 3 bases, with 15 bases lying between them. This chain's CDR3 is CASSLGIGRQDYGYTF. In DNA, the CDR3 is TGTGCCAGCAGCTTAGGGATTGGGAGGCAGGACTATGGCTACACCTTC.

This clone was seen a single time. V and J are TRBV4-2 and TRBJ2-3, with 7 nucleotides matching TRBD2. The CDR3 length is 17 residues. In germline, CDR1 is LGHNA, CDR2 YNFKEQ. J lost 5 bases, V lost 0 bases, and 11 bases had no gene match. CDR3 loop: CASSQDPSGVMGDTQYF. The CDR3 region has the DNA TGTGCCAGCAGCCAAGATCCCAGCGGGGTCATGGGAGATACGCAGTATTTT.

The chain recombines TRBV27 with TRBJ2-1; TRBD2 might be the D (5 bases). CDR1 is MNHEY, CDR2 SMNVEV, per germline (reference sequence). Trimming stripped 2 bases from V and 0 bases from J, with 8 bases between. There are 15 residues in the CDR3. The chain's CDR3 is CASSLRGSSYNEQFF. CDR3 in DNA: TGTGCCAGCAGTTTAAGAGGGAGCTCCTACAATGAGCAGTTCTTC.

This sequence joins TRBV5-1 and TRBJ2-7; TRBD1 matches at 9 bases. Per the germline V gene, CDR1 is SGHRS and CDR2 is YFSETQ. The junction had 5 bases not matched to a gene; V was cut back by 1 base and J by 6 bases. CDR3 length: 14 amino acids. In nucleotides, the CDR3 is TGCGCCAGCAGCTTGTCTGACAGGGGGTTCGAGCAGTACTTC. Protein sequence: CASSLSDRGFEQYF.